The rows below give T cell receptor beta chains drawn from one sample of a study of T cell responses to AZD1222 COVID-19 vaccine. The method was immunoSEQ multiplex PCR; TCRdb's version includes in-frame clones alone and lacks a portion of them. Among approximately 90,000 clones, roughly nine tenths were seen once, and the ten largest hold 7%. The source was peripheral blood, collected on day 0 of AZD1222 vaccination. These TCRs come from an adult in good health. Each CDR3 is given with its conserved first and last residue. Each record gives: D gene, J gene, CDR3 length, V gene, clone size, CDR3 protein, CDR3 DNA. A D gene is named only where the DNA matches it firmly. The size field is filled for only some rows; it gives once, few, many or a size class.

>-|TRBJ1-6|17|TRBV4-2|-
CASSQEGPSSYNSPLHF
TGTGCCAGCAGCCAGGAAGGGCCGAGCTCCTATAATTCACCCCTCCACTTT
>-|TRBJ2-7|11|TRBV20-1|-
CIPSAGLEQYF
TGCATCCCCTCCGCAGGGCTCGAGCAGTACTTC
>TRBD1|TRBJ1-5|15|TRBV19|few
CASSTTGQDNQPQHF
TGTGCCAGTAGTACAACAGGACAGGACAATCAGCCCCAGCATTTT
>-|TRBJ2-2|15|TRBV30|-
CAWSVGRLNTGELFF
TGTGCCTGGAGTGTGGGACGGTTGAACACCGGGGAGCTGTTTTTT
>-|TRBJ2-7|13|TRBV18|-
CASSPSDSYEQYF
TGTGCCAGCTCACCCTCGGACAGCTACGAGCAGTACTTC
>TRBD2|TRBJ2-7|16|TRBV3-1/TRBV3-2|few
CASSQASAGGWREQYF
TGTGCCAGCAGCCAAGCTTCAGCGGGGGGATGGAGGGAGCAGTACTTC
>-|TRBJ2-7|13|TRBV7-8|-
CASSLAQGREQYF
TGTGCCAGCAGCTTAGCGCAGGGGCGTGAGCAGTACTTC
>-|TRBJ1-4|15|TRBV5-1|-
CASSLDSSSGEKLFF
TGCGCCAGCAGCTTGGACAGCTCCTCTGGTGAAAAACTGTTTTTT
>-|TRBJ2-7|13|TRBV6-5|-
CASSLWGAYEQYF
TGTGCCAGCAGTCTTTGGGGGGCGTACGAGCAGTACTTC
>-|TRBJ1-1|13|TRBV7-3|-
CASSLDRGTEAFF
TGTGCCAGCAGCTTGGATCGGGGGACTGAAGCTTTCTTT
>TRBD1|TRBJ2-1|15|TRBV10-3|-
CAIARAGGTYNEQFF
TGTGCCATCGCAAGAGCAGGGGGCACCTACAATGAGCAGTTCTTC
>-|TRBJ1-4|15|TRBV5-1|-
CASSTNRLSNEKLFF
TGCGCCAGCAGCACCAACAGGCTTTCTAATGAAAAACTGTTTTTT
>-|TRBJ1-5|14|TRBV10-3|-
CAIRGDGSHQPQHF
TGTGCCATCAGGGGCGACGGGAGTCATCAGCCCCAGCATTTT
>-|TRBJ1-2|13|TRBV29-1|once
CSVVPQGSRGYTF
TGCAGCGTTGTTCCCCAGGGAAGTCGGGGCTACACCTTC